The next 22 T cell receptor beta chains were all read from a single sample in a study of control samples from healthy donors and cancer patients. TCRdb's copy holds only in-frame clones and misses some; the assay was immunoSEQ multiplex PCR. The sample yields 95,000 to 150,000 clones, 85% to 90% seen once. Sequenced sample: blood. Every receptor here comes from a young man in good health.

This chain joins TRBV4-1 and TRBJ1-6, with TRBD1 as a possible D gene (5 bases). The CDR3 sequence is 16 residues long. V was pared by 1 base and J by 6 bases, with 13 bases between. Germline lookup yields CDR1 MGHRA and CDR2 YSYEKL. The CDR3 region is CASSQVSRVGNSPLHF. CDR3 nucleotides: TGCGCCAGCAGCCAAGTGAGCAGGGTCGGTAATTCACCCCTCCACTTT.

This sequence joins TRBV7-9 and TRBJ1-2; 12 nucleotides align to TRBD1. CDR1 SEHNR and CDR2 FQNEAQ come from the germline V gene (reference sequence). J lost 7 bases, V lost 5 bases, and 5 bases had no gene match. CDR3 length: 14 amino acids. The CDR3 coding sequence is TGTGCCAGCAGCCCCGGGACAGGGGGCACTGGCTACACCTTC. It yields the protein CASSPGTGGTGYTF.

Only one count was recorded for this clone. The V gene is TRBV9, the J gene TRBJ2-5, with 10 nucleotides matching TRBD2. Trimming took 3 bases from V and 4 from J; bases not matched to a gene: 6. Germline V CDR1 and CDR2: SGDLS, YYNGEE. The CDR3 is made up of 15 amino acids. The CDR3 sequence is CASSASGGALETQYF. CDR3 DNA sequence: TGTGCCAGCAGCGCTAGCGGGGGAGCCCTAGAGACCCAGTACTTC.

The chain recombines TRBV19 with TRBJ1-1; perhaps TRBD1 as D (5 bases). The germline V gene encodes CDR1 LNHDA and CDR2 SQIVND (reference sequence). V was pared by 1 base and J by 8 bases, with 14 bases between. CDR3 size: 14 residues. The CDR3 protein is CASSIVETGREAFF. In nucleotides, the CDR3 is TGTGCCAGTAGTATAGTGGAGACGGGGCGGGAAGCTTTCTTT.

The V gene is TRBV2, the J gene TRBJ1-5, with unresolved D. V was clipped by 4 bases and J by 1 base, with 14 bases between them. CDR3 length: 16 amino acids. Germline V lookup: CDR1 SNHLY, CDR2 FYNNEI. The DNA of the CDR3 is TGTGCCAGCAGTGTGGGGAGGTTGGAAAGCAATCAGCCCCAGCATTTT. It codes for CASSVGRLESNQPQHF.

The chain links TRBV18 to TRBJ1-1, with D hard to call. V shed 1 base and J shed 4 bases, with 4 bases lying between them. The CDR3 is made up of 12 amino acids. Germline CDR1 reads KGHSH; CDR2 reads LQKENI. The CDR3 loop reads CASSPRPTEAFF. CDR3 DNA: TGTGCCAGCTCACCACGACCCACTGAAGCTTTCTTT. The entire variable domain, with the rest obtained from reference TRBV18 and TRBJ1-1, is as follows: NAGVMQNPRHLVRRRGQEARLRCSPMKGHSHVYWYRQLPEEGLKFMVYLQKENIIDESGMPKERFSAEFPKEGPSILRIQQVVRGDSAAYFCASSPRPTEAFFGQGTRLTVV.

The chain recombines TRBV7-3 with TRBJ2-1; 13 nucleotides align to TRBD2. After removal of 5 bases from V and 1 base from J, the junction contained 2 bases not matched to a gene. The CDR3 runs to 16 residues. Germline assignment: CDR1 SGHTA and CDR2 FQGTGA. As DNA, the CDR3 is TGTGCCAGCAGCAGGACTAGCGGGGGTTCCTACAATGAGCAGTTCTTC. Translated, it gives CASSRTSGGSYNEQFF.

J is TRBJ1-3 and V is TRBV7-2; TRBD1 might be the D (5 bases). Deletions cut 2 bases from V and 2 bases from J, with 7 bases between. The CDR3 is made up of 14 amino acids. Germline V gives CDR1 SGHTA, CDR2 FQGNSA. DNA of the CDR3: TGTGCCAGCAGCTTAACAGGCCCTGGAAACACCATATATTTT. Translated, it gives CASSLTGPGNTIYF.

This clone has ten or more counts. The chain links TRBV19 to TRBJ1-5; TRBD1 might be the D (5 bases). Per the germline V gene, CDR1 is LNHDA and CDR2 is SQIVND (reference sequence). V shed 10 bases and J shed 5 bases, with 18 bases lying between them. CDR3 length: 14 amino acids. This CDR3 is CATQGQGDHQPQHF. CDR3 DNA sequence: TGTGCCACCCAAGGGCAGGGAGACCATCAGCCCCAGCATTTT.

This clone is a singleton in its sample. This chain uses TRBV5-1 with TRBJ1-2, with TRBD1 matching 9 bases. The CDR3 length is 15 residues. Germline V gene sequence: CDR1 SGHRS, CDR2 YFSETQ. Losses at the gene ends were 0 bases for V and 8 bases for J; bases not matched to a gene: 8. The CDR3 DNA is TGCGCCAGCAGCTTGGCGTACAGGGGGCTGGAGGGCTACACCTTC. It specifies CASSLAYRGLEGYTF.

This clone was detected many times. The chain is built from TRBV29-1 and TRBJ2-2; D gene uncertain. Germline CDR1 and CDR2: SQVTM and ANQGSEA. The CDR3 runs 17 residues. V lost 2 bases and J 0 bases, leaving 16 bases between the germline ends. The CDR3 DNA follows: TGCAGCGTTGAACCCCTCGATTGGGCGGCGAACACCGGGGAGCTGTTTTTT. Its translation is CSVEPLDWAANTGELFF.

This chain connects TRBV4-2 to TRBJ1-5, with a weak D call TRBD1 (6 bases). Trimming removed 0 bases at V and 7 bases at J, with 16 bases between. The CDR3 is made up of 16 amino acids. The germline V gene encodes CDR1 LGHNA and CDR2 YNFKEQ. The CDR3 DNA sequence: TGTGCCAGCAGCCAAGATCGCGGGACACAGGAGCAGCCCCAGCATTTT. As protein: CASSQDRGTQEQPQHF.

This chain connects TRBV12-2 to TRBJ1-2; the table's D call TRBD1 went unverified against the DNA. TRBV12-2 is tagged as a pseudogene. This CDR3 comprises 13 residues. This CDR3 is CASRFGTAYGYTF. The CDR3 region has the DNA TGTGCAAGTCGCTTTGGGACAGCCTATGGCTACACCTTC.

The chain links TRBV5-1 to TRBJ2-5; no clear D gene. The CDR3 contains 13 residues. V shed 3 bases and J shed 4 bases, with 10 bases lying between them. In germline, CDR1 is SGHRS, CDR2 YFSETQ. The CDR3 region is CASSSSASETQYF. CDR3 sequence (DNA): TGCGCCAGCAGCTCATCCGCATCAGAGACCCAGTACTTC. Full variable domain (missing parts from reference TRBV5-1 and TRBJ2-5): KAGVTQTPRYLIKTRGQQVTLSCSPISGHRSVSWYQQTPGQGLQFLFEYFSETQRNKGNFPGRFSGRQFSNSRSEMNVSTLELGDSALYLCASSSSASETQYFGPGTRLLVL.

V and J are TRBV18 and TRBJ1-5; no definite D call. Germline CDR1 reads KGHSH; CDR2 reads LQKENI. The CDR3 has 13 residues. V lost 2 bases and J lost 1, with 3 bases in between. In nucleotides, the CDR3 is TGTGCCAGCTCACCAAGCAGCAATCAGCCCCAGCATTTT. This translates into CASSPSSNQPQHF.

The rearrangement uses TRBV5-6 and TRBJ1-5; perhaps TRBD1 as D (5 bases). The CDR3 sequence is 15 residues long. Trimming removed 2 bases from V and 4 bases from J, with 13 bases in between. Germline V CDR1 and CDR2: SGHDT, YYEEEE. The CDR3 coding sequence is TGTGCCAGCAGCTTAGCGGACAACACAAATCAGCCCCAGCATTTT. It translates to CASSLADNTNQPQHF.

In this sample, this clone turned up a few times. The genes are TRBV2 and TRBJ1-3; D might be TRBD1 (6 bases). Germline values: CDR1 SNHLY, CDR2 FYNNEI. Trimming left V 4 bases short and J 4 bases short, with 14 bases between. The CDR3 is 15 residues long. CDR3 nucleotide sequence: TGTGCCAGCAGTGTCCATTGGGGGGCAGGAAACACCATATATTTT. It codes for CASSVHWGAGNTIYF.

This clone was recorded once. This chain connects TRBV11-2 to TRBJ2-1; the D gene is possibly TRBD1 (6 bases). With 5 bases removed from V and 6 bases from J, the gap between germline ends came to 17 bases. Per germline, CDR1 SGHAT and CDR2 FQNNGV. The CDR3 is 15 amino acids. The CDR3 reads CASSPWTAASNEQFF. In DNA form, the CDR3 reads TGTGCCAGCAGCCCGTGGACAGCAGCGTCCAATGAGCAGTTCTTC.

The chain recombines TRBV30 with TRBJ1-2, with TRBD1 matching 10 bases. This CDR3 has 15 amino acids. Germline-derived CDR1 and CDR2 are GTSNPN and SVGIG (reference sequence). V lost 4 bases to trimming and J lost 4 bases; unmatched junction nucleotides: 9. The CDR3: CAWKVGGQGSYGYTF. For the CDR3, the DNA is TGTGCCTGGAAGGTGGGGGGACAGGGGAGCTATGGCTACACCTTC.

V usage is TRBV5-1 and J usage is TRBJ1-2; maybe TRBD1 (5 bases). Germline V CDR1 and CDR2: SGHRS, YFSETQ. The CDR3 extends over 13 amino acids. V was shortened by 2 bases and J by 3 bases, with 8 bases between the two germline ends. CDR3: CASSFSRDYGYTF. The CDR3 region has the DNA TGCGCCAGCAGCTTTTCCAGGGACTATGGCTACACCTTC.

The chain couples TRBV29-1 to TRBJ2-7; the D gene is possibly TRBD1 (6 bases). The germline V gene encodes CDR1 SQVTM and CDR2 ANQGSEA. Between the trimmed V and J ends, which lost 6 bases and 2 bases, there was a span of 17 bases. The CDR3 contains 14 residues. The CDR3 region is CSVRTALTTYEQYF. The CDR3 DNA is TGCAGCGTCCGGACAGCACTAACTACCTACGAGCAGTACTTC.

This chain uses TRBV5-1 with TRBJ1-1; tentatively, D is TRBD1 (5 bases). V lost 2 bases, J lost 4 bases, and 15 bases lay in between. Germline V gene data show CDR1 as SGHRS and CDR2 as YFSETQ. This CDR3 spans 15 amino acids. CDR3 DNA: TGCGCCAGCAGCTTCGGGTCGGCAGGGACCACTGAAGCTTTCTTT. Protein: CASSFGSAGTTEAFF.